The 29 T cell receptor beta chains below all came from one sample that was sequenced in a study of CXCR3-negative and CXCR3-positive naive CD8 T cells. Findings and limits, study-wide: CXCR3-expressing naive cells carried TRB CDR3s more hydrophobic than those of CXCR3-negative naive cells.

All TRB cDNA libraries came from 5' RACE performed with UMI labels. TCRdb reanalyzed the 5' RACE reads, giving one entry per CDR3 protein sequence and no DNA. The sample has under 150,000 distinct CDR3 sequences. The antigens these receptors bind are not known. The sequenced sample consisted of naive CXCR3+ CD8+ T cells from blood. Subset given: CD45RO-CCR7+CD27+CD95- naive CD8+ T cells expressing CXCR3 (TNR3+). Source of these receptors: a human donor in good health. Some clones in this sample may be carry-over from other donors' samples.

The CDR3 sequence is CASSLGTDSYEQYF. J is TRBJ2-7 and V is TRBV28; TCRdb selects TRBD1, and the lack of DNA leaves this call unchecked. Germline V gene sequence: CDR1 MDHEN, CDR2 SYDVKM. This CDR3 spans 14 amino acids.

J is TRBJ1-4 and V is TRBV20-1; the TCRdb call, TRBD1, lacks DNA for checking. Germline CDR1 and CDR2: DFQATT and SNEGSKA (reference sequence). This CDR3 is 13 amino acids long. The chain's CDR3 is CSATFPDRGHVFF.

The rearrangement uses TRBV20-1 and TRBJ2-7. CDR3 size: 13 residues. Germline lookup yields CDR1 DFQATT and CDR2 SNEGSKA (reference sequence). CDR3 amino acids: CSASVVGPNEQYF.

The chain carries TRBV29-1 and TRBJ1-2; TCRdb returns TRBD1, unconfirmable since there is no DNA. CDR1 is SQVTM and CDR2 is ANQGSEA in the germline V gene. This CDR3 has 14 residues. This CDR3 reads CSVEEGQANYGYTF.

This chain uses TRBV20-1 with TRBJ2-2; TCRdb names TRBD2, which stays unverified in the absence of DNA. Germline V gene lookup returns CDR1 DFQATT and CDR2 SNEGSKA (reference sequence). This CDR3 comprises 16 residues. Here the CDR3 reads CSARGLAGTNTGELFF.

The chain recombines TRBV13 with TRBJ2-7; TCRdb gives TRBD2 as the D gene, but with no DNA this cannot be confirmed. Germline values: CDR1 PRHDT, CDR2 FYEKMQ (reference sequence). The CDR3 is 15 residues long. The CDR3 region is CASSGSSEKNYEQYF. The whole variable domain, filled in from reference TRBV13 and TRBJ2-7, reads AAGVIQSPRHLIKEKRETATLKCYPIPRHDTVYWYQQGPGQDPQFLISFYEKMQSDKGSIPDRFSAQQFSDYHSELNMSSLELGDSALYFCASSGSSEKNYEQYFGPGTRLTVT.

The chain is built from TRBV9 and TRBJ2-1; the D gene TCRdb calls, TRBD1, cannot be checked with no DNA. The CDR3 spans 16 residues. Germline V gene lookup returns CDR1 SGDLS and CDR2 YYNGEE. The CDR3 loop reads CASSPTGTGGFNEQFF.

CDR3 sequence reads: CASPGGVSGANVLTF. V gene TRBV30 combines with J gene TRBJ2-6; there is no DNA to check the TCRdb D call of TRBD1. The CDR3 contains 15 residues. The germline V gene encodes CDR1 GTSNPN and CDR2 SVGIG (reference sequence).

This CDR3 is CASSRILDREETQYF. The chain combines TRBV12-3 or TRBV12-4 with TRBJ2-5; TCRdb gives TRBD1 as the D gene, but with no DNA this cannot be confirmed. CDR3 length equals 15 residues.

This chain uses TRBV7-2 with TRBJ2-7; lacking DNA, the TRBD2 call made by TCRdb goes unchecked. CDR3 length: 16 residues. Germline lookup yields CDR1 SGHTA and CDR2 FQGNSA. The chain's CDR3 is CASSLDGTSGGYEQYF.

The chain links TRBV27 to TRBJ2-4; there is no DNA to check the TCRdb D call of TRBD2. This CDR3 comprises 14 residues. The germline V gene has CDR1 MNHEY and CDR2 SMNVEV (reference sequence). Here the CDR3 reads CASSSADSRDIQYF.

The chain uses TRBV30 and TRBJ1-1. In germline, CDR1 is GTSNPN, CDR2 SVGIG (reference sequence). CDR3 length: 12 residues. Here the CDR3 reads CAWSGDLPEAFF.

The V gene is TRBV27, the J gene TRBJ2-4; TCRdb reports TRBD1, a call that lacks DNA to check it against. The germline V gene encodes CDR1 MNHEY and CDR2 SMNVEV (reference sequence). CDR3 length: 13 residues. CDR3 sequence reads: CASSDKGYGIQYF.

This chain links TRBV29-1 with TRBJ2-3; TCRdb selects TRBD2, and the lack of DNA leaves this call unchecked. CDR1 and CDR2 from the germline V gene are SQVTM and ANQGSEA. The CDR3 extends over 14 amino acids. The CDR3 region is CSVRTGGIPDTQYF.

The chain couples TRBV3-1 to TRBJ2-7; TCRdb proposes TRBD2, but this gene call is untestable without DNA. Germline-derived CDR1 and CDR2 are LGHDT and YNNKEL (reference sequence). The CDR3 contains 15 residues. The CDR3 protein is CASSPAGVSSPEQYF.

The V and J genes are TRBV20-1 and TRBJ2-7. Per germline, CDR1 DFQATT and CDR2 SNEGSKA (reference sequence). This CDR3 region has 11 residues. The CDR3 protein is CSAIHSGEQYF.

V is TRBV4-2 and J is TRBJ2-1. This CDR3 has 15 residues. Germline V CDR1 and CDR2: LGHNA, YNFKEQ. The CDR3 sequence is CASSLLQSSYNEQFF.

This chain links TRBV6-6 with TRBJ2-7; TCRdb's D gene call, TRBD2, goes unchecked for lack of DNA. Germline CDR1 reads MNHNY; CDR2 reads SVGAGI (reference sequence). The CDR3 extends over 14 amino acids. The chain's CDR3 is CASTRGGSLYEQYF.

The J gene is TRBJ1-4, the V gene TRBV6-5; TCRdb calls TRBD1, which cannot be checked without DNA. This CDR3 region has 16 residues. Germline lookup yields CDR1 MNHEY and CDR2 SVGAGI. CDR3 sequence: CASSYELGPLHEKLFF.

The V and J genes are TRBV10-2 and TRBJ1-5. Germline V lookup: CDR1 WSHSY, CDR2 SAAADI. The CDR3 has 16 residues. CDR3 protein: CASRESGGEGNQPQHF.

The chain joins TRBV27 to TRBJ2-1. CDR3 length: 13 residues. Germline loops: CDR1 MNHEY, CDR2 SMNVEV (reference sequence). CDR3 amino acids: CASSRGTYNEQFF.

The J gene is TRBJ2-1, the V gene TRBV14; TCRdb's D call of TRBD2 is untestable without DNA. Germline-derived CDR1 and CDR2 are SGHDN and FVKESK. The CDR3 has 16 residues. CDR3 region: CASTRTSGRAISGQFF. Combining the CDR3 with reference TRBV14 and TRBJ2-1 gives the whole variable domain EAGVTQFPSHSVIEKGQTVTLRCDPISGHDNLYWYRRVMGKEIKFLLHFVKESKQDESGMPNNRFLAERTGGTYSTLKVQPAELEDSGVYFCASTRTSGRAISGQFFGPGTRLTVL.

CDR3: CASSLTGGIHNEQFF. The rearrangement uses TRBV28 and TRBJ2-1; TCRdb returns TRBD1, unconfirmable since there is no DNA. Germline CDR1 MDHEN, CDR2 SYDVKM. The CDR3 covers 15 residues.

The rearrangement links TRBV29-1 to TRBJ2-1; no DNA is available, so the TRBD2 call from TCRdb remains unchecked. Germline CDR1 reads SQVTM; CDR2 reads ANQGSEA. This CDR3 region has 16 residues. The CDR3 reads CSVDPRGSSGVNEQFF.

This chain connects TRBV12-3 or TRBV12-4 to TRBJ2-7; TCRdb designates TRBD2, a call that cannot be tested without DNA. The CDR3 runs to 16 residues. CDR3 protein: CASSLSGGTEPYEQYF.

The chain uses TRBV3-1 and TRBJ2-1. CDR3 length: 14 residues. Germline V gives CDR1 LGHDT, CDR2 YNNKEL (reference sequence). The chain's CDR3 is CASSQVSRNNEQFF.

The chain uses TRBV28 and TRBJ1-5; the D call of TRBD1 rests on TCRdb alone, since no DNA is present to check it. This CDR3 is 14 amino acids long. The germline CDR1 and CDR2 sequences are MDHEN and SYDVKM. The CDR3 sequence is CASSVTGGNQPQHF.

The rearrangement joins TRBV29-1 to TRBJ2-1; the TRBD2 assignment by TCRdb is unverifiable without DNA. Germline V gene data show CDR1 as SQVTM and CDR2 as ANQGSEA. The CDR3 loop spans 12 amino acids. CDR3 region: CSVISGRGEGFF.

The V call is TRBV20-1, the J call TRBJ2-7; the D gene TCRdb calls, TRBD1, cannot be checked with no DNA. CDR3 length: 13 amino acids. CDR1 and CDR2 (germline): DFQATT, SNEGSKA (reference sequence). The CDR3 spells CSARVWDTPSKYF.